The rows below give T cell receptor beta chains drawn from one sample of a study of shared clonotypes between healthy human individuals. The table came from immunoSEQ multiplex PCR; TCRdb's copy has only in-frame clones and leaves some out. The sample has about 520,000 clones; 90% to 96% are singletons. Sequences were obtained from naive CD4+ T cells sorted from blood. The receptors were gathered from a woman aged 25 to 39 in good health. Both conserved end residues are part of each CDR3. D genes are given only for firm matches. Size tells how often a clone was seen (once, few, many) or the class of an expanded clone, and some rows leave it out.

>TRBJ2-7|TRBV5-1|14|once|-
CASSLRADSYEQYF
TGCGCCAGCAGCCTTCGGGCCGACTCCTACGAGCAGTACTTC
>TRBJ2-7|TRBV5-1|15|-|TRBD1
CASSSDRGESYEQYF
TGCGCCAGCAGCTCGGACAGGGGAGAATCCTACGAGCAGTACTTC
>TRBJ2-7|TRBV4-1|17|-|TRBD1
CASSHIRPGTGFYEQYF
TGCGCCAGCAGCCACATAAGACCCGGGACAGGGTTTTACGAGCAGTACTTC
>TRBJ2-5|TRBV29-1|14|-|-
CSATGQGDLETQYF
TGCAGCGCAACCGGGCAGGGTGATTTAGAGACCCAGTACTTC
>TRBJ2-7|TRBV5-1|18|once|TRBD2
CASSLDPASGFVPYEQYF
TGCGCCAGCAGCTTGGATCCGGCTAGCGGGTTTGTTCCCTACGAGCAGTACTTC
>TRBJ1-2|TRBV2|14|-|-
CASSEIGSDYGYTF
TGTGCCAGCAGTGAAATTGGGAGTGACTATGGCTACACCTTC
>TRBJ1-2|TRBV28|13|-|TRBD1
CASSSTGGNGYTF
TGTGCCAGCAGTTCAACAGGGGGTAACGGCTACACCTTC
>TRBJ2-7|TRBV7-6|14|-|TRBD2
CASSLTLAAYEQYF
TGTGCCAGCAGCCTAACCCTAGCGGCCTACGAGCAGTACTTC
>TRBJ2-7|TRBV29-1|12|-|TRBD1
CSVEGQGGEQYF
TGCAGCGTGGAGGGACAGGGCGGCGAGCAGTACTTC
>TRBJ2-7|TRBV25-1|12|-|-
CASSESSFRMYF
TGTGCCAGCAGTGAATCTAGTTTTAGGATGTACTTC
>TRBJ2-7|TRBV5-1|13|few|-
CASSPGGLYEQYF
TGCGCCAGCAGCCCGGGGGGCCTTTACGAGCAGTACTTC
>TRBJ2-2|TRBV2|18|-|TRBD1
CATSPNYAGQGGFGELFF
TGTGCCACTTCTCCCAATTATGCGGGACAGGGGGGATTCGGGGAGCTGTTTTTT
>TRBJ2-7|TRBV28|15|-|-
CASSVPSPVFYEQYF
TGTGCCAGCAGTGTGCCTTCCCCTGTCTTCTACGAGCAGTACTTC
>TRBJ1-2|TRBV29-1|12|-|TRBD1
CSAAAQGQGETF
TGCAGCGCGGCCGCCCAGGGACAGGGGGAAACCTTC